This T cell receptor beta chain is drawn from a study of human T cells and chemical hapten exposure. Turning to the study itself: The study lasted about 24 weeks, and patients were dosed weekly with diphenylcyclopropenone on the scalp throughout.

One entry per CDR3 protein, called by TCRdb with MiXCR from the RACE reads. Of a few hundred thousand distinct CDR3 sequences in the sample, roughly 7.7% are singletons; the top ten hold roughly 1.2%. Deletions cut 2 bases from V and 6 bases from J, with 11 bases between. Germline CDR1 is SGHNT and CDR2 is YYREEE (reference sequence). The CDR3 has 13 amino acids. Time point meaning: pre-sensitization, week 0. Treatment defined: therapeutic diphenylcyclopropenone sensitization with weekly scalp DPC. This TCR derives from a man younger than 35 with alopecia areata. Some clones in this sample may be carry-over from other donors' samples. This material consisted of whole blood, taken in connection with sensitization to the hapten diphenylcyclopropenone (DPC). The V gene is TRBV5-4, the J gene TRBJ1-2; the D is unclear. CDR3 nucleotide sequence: TGTGCCAGCAGCTTTACACTTCCGAATGGCTACACCTTC. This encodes CASSFTLPNGYTF.